Presented here are 16 T cell receptor beta chains from one specimen sequenced in a study of blood T cell repertoires in COVID-19. Assay: immunoSEQ multiplex PCR; the TCRdb copy retains only in-frame clones and omits some. The data contain under 75,000 clones, around 79% of them singletons. The specimen sequenced was peripheral blood. The receptors shown here come from a woman in her fifties or sixties with active or convalescent COVID-19.

This clone was seen many times. This chain uses TRBV5-1 with TRBJ2-2, with 9 positions matching TRBD1. The V gene end was trimmed by 4 bases and the J gene end by 5 bases; junction bases not matched to a gene: 9. Germline V gives CDR1 SGHRS, CDR2 YFSETQ. There are 16 residues in the CDR3. The CDR3 bases are TGCGCCAGCAGCCCGTCTACAGGGGGCGCGACCGGGGAGCTGTTTTTT. This encodes CASSPSTGGATGELFF.

The chain couples TRBV5-1 to TRBJ1-5, with 8 bases matching TRBD1. Germline V gene data show CDR1 as SGHRS and CDR2 as YFSETQ. The CDR3 contains 14 residues. V shed 4 bases and J 7 bases; nucleotides not matched to a gene: 7. CDR3 nucleotides: TGCGCCAGCAGCGTGACAGGGGATAGCCAGCCCCAGCATTTT. It is translated as CASSVTGDSQPQHF. The whole variable domain, remainder taken from reference TRBV5-1 and TRBJ1-5, is KAGVTQTPRYLIKTRGQQVTLSCSPISGHRSVSWYQQTPGQGLQFLFEYFSETQRNKGNFPGRFSGRQFSNSRSEMNVSTLELGDSALYLCASSVTGDSQPQHFGDGTRLSIL.

The rearrangement links TRBV5-1 to TRBJ2-5, with a possible D match to TRBD1 (6 bases). The germline V gene encodes CDR1 SGHRS and CDR2 YFSETQ. CDR3 length equals 16 residues. The V gene lost 4 bases and the J gene lost 0 bases, with 16 bases spanning the gap. This CDR3 is CASSPQDSFYQETQYF. The DNA of the CDR3 is TGCGCCAGCAGCCCCCAGGACAGCTTTTACCAAGAGACCCAGTACTTC.

This clone counts as medium-sized. CDR3 protein: CASSDQGGDSGNTIYF. CDR3 nucleotides: TGCGCCAGCAGCGACCAGGGGGGAGACTCTGGAAACACCATATATTTT. The chain combines TRBV4-1 with TRBJ1-3, with 7 bases matching TRBD1. The CDR3 is 16 amino acids. V shed 5 bases, J shed 0 bases, and the junction held 7 bases outside the gene matches. Germline assignment: CDR1 MGHRA and CDR2 YSYEKL.

The chain employs TRBV29-1 and TRBJ1-1; 10 bases are a match to TRBD1. Germline CDR1 and CDR2: SQVTM and ANQGSEA. CDR3 length equals 16 residues. Trimming removed 3 bases from V and 2 bases from J; junction bases left unmatched: 9. The chain's CDR3 is CSVDRDRGGINTEAFF. CDR3 coding DNA: TGCAGCGTTGACAGGGACAGGGGAGGCATCAACACTGAAGCTTTCTTT.

This sequence joins TRBV11-2 and TRBJ1-3, with D possibly matching TRBD1 (6 bases). Deletions cut 1 base from V and 6 bases from J, with 13 bases between. From germline, CDR1 is SGHAT and CDR2 FQNNGV. This CDR3 contains 15 residues. The CDR3 spells CASSLGTGSANTIYF. CDR3 bases: TGTGCCAGCAGCTTAGGAACAGGGTCGGCAAACACCATATATTTT.

The V gene is TRBV7-9, the J gene TRBJ2-1, with 12 bases lining up with TRBD2. V lost 3 bases to trimming and J lost 1 base; unmatched junction nucleotides: 7. Germline V gives CDR1 SEHNR, CDR2 FQNEAQ (reference sequence). The CDR3 sequence is 18 residues long. CDR3 in amino acids: CASSFSMLAGGSYNEQFF. The CDR3 DNA is TGTGCCAGCAGCTTTTCTATGCTAGCGGGAGGGTCCTACAATGAGCAGTTCTTC.

The rearrangement joins TRBV10-1 to TRBJ2-7, with TRBD2 matching 9 bases. The CDR3 length is 14 residues. In germline, CDR1 is WNHNN, CDR2 SYGVQD (reference sequence). The V gene end was trimmed by 3 bases and the J gene end by 7 bases; junction bases not matched to a gene: 7. The CDR3 sequence is CASSESGRTGEQYF. The CDR3 nucleotides read TGCGCCAGCAGTGAAAGCGGGAGGACGGGGGAGCAGTACTTC.

The chain has TRBV12-2 and TRBJ2-7; the table's TRBD1 call for D was not verified on the DNA. TRBV12-2 is an annotated pseudogene. The CDR3 spans 14 residues. For the CDR3, the DNA is TGTGCAAGTCGCCCACGGACAGGGGGCTACGAGCAGTACTTC. Its translation: CASRPRTGGYEQYF.

This sequence joins TRBV19 and TRBJ1-1; D is uncertain. Germline V gene data show CDR1 as LNHDA and CDR2 as SQIVND (reference sequence). Trimming cost V 6 bases and J 6 bases, with 11 bases left between them. The CDR3 has 12 amino acids. The CDR3 region is CASSLYSAEAFF. The CDR3 nucleotides read TGTGCCAGTAGCCTCTATTCGGCTGAAGCTTTCTTT. Together with reference TRBV19 and TRBJ1-1, the CDR3 gives the full variable domain: DGGITQSPKYLFRKEGQNVTLSCEQNLNHDAMYWYRQDPGQGLRLIYYSQIVNDFQKGDIAEGYSVSREKKESFPLTVTSAQKNPTAFYLCASSLYSAEAFFGQGTRLTVV.

In its sample, this clone was seen many times. This chain joins TRBV10-1 and TRBJ2-6; D possibly corresponds to TRBD2 (6 bases). Trimming left V 3 bases short and J 2 bases short, with 8 bases between. This CDR3 comprises 15 residues. Germline V CDR1 and CDR2: WNHNN, SYGVQD (reference sequence). CDR3 region: CASSDGGAGANVLTF. In DNA, the CDR3 is TGCGCCAGCAGTGATGGCGGGGCTGGGGCCAACGTCCTGACTTTC.

J is TRBJ2-6 and V is TRBV28, with a possible D match to TRBD1 (5 bases). CDR3 length: 15 residues. The germline V gene encodes CDR1 MDHEN and CDR2 SYDVKM. Trimming stripped 6 bases from V and 1 base from J, with 10 bases between. DNA of the CDR3: TGTGCCAGCAGCCCCGACAGTTCTGGGGCCAACGTCCTGACTTTC. The encoded protein is CASSPDSSGANVLTF.

Only a few counts were recorded for this clone. This rearrangement joins TRBV6-5 to TRBJ1-2; 10 nucleotides align to TRBD1. Germline V gene lookup returns CDR1 MNHEY and CDR2 SVGAGI. The CDR3 sequence is 14 residues long. V shed 7 bases and J 6 bases; nucleotides not matched to a gene: 8. As DNA, the CDR3 is TGTGCCAGCACACCGGGACAGGGGCTTCATGGCTACACCTTC. Amino acids: CASTPGQGLHGYTF.

This chain links TRBV30 with TRBJ2-3; 7 bases line up with TRBD2. This CDR3 region has 16 residues. After removal of 1 base from V and 1 base from J, the junction contained 8 bases not matched to a gene. Germline assignment: CDR1 GTSNPN and CDR2 SVGIG (reference sequence). The CDR3 DNA reads as TGTGCCTGGAGTGGCGGGAGCGGTAGGGGCACAGATACGCAGTATTTT. Protein sequence: CAWSGGSGRGTDTQYF.

The chain is built from TRBV11-2 and TRBJ2-1, with TRBD2 matching 7 bases. With V trimmed by 6 bases and J by 0 bases, 14 bases remained unmatched. The CDR3 sequence is 18 residues long. Germline CDR1 reads SGHAT; CDR2 reads FQNNGV. The CDR3: CASRPGLTGGSSYNEQFF. In nucleotides, the CDR3 is TGTGCCAGCAGACCCGGACTAACGGGGGGTAGCTCCTACAATGAGCAGTTCTTC.

The gene calls are TRBV9 and TRBJ2-1; TRBD2 might be the D (5 bases). The CDR3 totals 17 residues. Germline assignment: CDR1 SGDLS and CDR2 YYNGEE. V dropped 1 base and J dropped 6 bases, with 20 bases sitting between them. The CDR3: CASSVSLDLPLSNEQFF. CDR3 nucleotides: TGTGCCAGCAGCGTATCACTAGACTTACCACTTAGCAATGAGCAGTTCTTC.